This TCR beta chain was identified in a study of T cells after yellow fever vaccination. Study outcomes and limitations: Abundant clonotypes from the bulk population could have been carried over as contaminants into FACS-sorted repertoires.

This CDR3 is built from 13 residues. Germline V gives CDR1 SGHVS, CDR2 FNYEAQ. V lost 8 bases and J 3 bases, leaving 12 bases between the germline ends. Concerning this clonotype: Antigen specificity is unknown.

The study made its TCR cDNA through 5'RACE template switching. That step introduced a universal primer site along with UMIs. A single record per CDR3 protein comes from TCRdb applying MiXCR to the 5' RACE reads. Counted here are about 150,000 distinct CDR3 sequences, approximately 6.6% occurring once; the ten biggest clones make up over 0.55%. The chain carries TRBV7-6 and TRBJ2-3, with TRBD2 as a possible D gene (5 bases). The sequencing used CD4+ T cells sorted from PBMCs, collected 10 days after the yellow fever booster vaccination. The sequence derives from a man aged 30 to 39 who received the YFV17D yellow fever vaccine. CDR3: CASRAGSTDTQYF. CDR3 DNA: TGTGCCAGCCGGGCGGGTTCGACAGATACGCAGTATTTT.